Shown below are 13 T cell receptor beta chains from a single sample sequenced in a study of T cell clonotyping in hematopoietic cell transplantation. Assay: immunoSEQ multiplex PCR; the TCRdb copy retains only in-frame clones and omits some. The sample shows approximately 44,000 clones, 90% to 95% of them seen only once. Sequencing input: peripheral blood mononuclear cells. The receptor source for this set is a woman aged 45-59 years in good health. Some clones in this sample may be carry-over from other donors' samples.

The chain employs TRBV5-1 and TRBJ2-7, with D perhaps TRBD1 (6 bases). The CDR3 is made up of 13 amino acids. CDR1 SGHRS and CDR2 YFSETQ come from the germline V gene. V was trimmed by 4 bases and J by 2 bases, leaving 10 bases between them. In DNA form, the CDR3 reads TGCGCCAGCAGCCCGGGACAACCCTACGAGCAGTACTTC. The encoded protein is CASSPGQPYEQYF.

The J gene is TRBJ2-1, the V gene TRBV9; 12 positions match TRBD2. From germline, CDR1 is SGDLS and CDR2 YYNGEE. This CDR3 region has 17 residues. With V trimmed by 4 bases and J by 0 bases, 5 bases remained unmatched. For the CDR3, the DNA is TGTGCCAGCAGCACCCGGACTAGCGGGACCTCCTACAATGAGCAGTTCTTC. This translates into CASSTRTSGTSYNEQFF.

A single count supports this clone. The rearrangement joins TRBV7-2 to TRBJ1-1; D unclear. Germline V gene lookup returns CDR1 SGHTA and CDR2 FQGNSA. The length of the CDR3 is 14 residues. Trimming removed 2 bases at V and 0 bases at J, with 7 bases between. The DNA for the CDR3 is TGTGCCAGCAGCTTAAACGGGATGAACACTGAAGCTTTCTTT. This translates into CASSLNGMNTEAFF.

This clone appeared a few times. V usage is TRBV19 and J usage is TRBJ1-5, with 7 bases that match TRBD1. The germline CDR1 and CDR2 sequences are LNHDA and SQIVND (reference sequence). The CDR3 totals 14 residues. V shed 4 bases and J 3 bases; nucleotides not matched to a gene: 3. CDR3 residues: CASSRTGNNQPQHF. For the CDR3, the DNA is TGTGCCAGTAGTAGGACAGGCAACAATCAGCCCCAGCATTTT.

V and J are TRBV9 and TRBJ1-4; D unresolved. Trimming left V 4 bases short and J 8 bases short, with 18 bases between. The CDR3 has 15 amino acids. Germline V gene data show CDR1 as SGDLS and CDR2 as YYNGEE. CDR3 bases: TGTGCCAGCAGCTTTTCCGGGTCCGGTGGGGAAAAACTGTTTTTT. Translated, it gives CASSFSGSGGEKLFF.

The CDR3 protein is CASSVNRNSPLHF. CDR3 bases: TGTGCCAGCAGTGTTAACAGGAATTCACCCCTCCACTTT. This sequence joins TRBV6-1 and TRBJ1-6; D might be TRBD1 (5 bases). V shed 4 bases and J shed 7 bases, with 8 bases lying between them. The V gene's germline CDR1 is MNHNS and CDR2 SASEGT. The CDR3 runs to 13 residues.

The gene calls are TRBV5-1 and TRBJ2-7; the match to TRBD2 covers 10 bases. Per germline, CDR1 SGHRS and CDR2 YFSETQ. With 1 base clipped from V and 2 bases from J, the junction kept 9 bases outside the gene matches. The CDR3 has 17 residues. The DNA for the CDR3 is TGCGCCAGCAGCTTGTTTGGTAGCGGGGGGATTACCTACGAGCAGTACTTC. It codes for CASSLFGSGGITYEQYF. The variable domain in full, completed from reference TRBV5-1 and TRBJ2-7, reads KAGVTQTPRYLIKTRGQQVTLSCSPISGHRSVSWYQQTPGQGLQFLFEYFSETQRNKGNFPGRFSGRQFSNSRSEMNVSTLELGDSALYLCASSLFGSGGITYEQYFGPGTRLTVT.

The chain uses TRBV2 and TRBJ1-5, with 11 positions matching TRBD1. The CDR3 consists of 19 residues. Losses at the gene ends were 4 bases for V and 2 bases for J; bases not matched to a gene: 13. The germline gives CDR1 SNHLY, CDR2 FYNNEI. CDR3 nucleotides: TGTGCCAGCAGTGTGTATTACGGACAGGGGGCTATCGGCAATCAGCCCCAGCATTTT. Amino acids: CASSVYYGQGAIGNQPQHF.

The chain combines TRBV28 with TRBJ2-1; D is possibly TRBD1 (5 bases). V lost 4 bases and J 2 bases, leaving 15 bases between the germline ends. CDR3 length equals 16 residues. In germline, CDR1 is MDHEN, CDR2 SYDVKM. CDR3 nucleotide sequence: TGTGCCAGCAGTTATCACAAGGGGAACACCTACAATGAGCAGTTCTTC. It is translated as CASSYHKGNTYNEQFF. Together with reference TRBV28 and TRBJ2-1, the CDR3 gives the full variable domain: DVKVTQSSRYLVKRTGEKVFLECVQDMDHENMFWYRQDPGLGLRLIYFSYDVKMKEKGDIPEGYSVSREKKERFSLILESASTNQTSMYLCASSYHKGNTYNEQFFGPGTRLTVL.

This clone has a single count. CDR3 protein: CASSTWGGYGYTF. The CDR3 DNA sequence: TGCGCCAGCAGCACCTGGGGTGGCTATGGCTACACCTTC. This chain connects TRBV4-3 to TRBJ1-2; D unresolved. Germline loops: CDR1 LGHNA, CDR2 YSLEER. V shed 5 bases and J shed 4 bases, with 11 bases lying between them. CDR3 length: 13 amino acids.

The chain links TRBV6-6 to TRBJ1-1; 10 bases are a match to TRBD1. V gave up 2 bases and J gave up 3 bases; unmatched junction bases: 6. The CDR3 runs 16 residues. CDR1 is MNHNY and CDR2 is SVGAGI in the germline V gene (reference sequence). The chain's CDR3 is CASSYGGQGSHTEAFF. CDR3 sequence (DNA): TGTGCCAGCAGTTACGGGGGACAGGGGTCCCACACTGAAGCTTTCTTT.

The gene calls are TRBV5-6 and TRBJ1-3; D may be TRBD1 (6 bases). With 1 base removed from V and 2 bases from J, the gap between germline ends came to 10 bases. Germline V gene sequence: CDR1 SGHDT, CDR2 YYEEEE. CDR3 length: 15 residues. CDR3 sequence (DNA): TGTGCCAGCAGCTTGTGGACAGCAACTGGAAACACCATATATTTT. It specifies CASSLWTATGNTIYF.

By share, this clone ranks as medium-sized (0.01 to 0.1%). The rearrangement uses TRBV15 and TRBJ2-1; D is possibly TRBD2 (5 bases). Trimming removed 1 base at V and 9 bases at J, with 10 bases between. The germline CDR1 and CDR2 sequences are LNHNV and YYDKDF (reference sequence). The CDR3 totals 13 residues. CDR3 region: CATSRARGSEQFF. The CDR3 DNA sequence: TGTGCCACCAGCAGAGCCAGAGGGAGTGAGCAGTTCTTC.